The text below deals with one T cell receptor beta chain. What it binds is unknown. This entry is derived from a study of a mutant IDH1 vaccine in newly diagnosed glioma. Across the study: Patients were pretreated with radiotherapy, temozolomide, or both, mostly both.

Assay: immunoSEQ multiplex PCR; the TCRdb copy retains only in-frame clones and omits some. The profile shows 70,000 or so clones, about four fifths of them singletons. The ends were cut back, 7 bases at V and 4 bases at J, with 10 bases in the middle. Germline assignment: CDR1 SEHNR and CDR2 FQNEAQ (reference sequence). The CDR3 has 12 residues. Study-wide findings and caveats: Changes in the top peripheral T cell clonotypes seemingly had no bearing on pseudoprogression.

Time point specified: baseline, week 1 (first vaccination visit). Described treatment: pre-vaccination baseline after standard-of-care therapy. The V and J genes are TRBV7-9 and TRBJ1-2; D gene uncertain. The input for sequencing was peripheral blood mononuclear cells (PBMCs), taken from a glioma patient treated with radiotherapy, temozolomide or both. This receptor was taken from a woman younger than 35 with glioma. Some clones in this sample may be carry-over from other donors' samples. The CDR3 reads CASTSGPYGYTF. As DNA, the CDR3 is TGTGCCAGCACCTCCGGACCCTATGGCTACACCTTC.